This T cell receptor (beta chain) was recovered during a study of T cell repertoires in cytomegalovirus infection. Whole-study context: It can be stated that public TCR beta signatures indicated CMV infection as well as a matching HLA type.

Per the germline V gene, CDR1 is SGHDT and CDR2 is YYEEEE. This CDR3 is 17 amino acids long. V lost 2 bases and J lost 2; bases outside the gene matches: 13. TCRdb re-analysed the reads in MiXCR, keeping a single row per CDR3 protein. The sample gives approximately 500,000 distinct CDR3 sequences, about 15% of which show up once; more than 20% is in the top ten. Overall study findings and caveats: The study identified carriers of CMV plus the relevant HLA from cumulative public TCR beta family frequency.

In the case of this clonotype: Its matching antigen is unknown.

Input material: CD8+ T cells from PBMCs. This chain links TRBV5-6 with TRBJ2-7; 7 nucleotides line up with TRBD1. This receptor was identified in a human donor in good health (CMV status not recorded). Some clones in this sample may be carry-over from other donors' samples. CDR3 bases: TGTGCCAGCAGCTTACCCCCCTGGACAGGACAGACCTACGAGCAGTACTTC. It specifies CASSLPPWTGQTYEQYF.